Below are 14 T cell receptor beta chains sequenced from a single sample in a study of blood T cell repertoires in COVID-19 (dated by TCRdb to 2018 to 2021). The protocol used for the library was the immunoSEQ multiplex PCR assay. TCRdb obtained this table from immuneACCESS and retained in-frame rearrangements with V and J assigned. These tables miss some clones; where compared with another copy, unresolved V genes account for less than half of the shortfall, and the remainder is unexplained. This sample gives 160,000 or so clones in total; 82% of them show up just once. Of the sample, over 7.5% is held by the ten largest clones. Input material: peripheral blood. The receptors come from a woman in her 70s with acute or convalescent COVID-19.

V is TRBV6-2 or TRBV6-3 and J is TRBJ2-3, with no clear D. Per the germline V gene, CDR1 is MNHEY and CDR2 is SVGEGT. The CDR3 loop spans 14 amino acids. Trimming pared 1 base from V and 4 bases from J, leaving 9 bases between. The CDR3 region is CASSYFSFADTQYF. The CDR3 region has the DNA TGTGCCAGCAGTTACTTTTCATTTGCAGATACGCAGTATTTT.

The chain links TRBV28 to TRBJ2-1; 10 bases align to TRBD2. In germline, CDR1 is MDHEN, CDR2 SYDVKM. J was trimmed by 8 bases and V by 7 bases; bases with no gene match: 5. This CDR3 comprises 13 residues. The CDR3 sequence is CASKSGGGDEQFF. The CDR3 nucleotides read TGTGCCAGCAAGAGCGGGGGGGGCGATGAGCAGTTCTTC.

The chain links TRBV29-1 to TRBJ2-7; the D gene is possibly TRBD1 (6 bases). The CDR3 runs to 13 residues. Trimming cost V 6 bases and J 3 bases, with 15 bases left between them. Germline loops: CDR1 SQVTM, CDR2 ANQGSEA. The CDR3 coding sequence is TGCAGCGTAACAGGGATAGGGCACTACGAGCAGTACTTC. As protein: CSVTGIGHYEQYF.

This clone has a single count. The chain carries TRBV10-3 and TRBJ1-6; 7 nucleotides line up with TRBD1. This CDR3 comprises 15 residues. Looked up from germline, CDR1 is ENHRY and CDR2 is SYGVKD. The J segment lost 7 bases and the V segment lost 2 bases, leaving 5 bases of the junction unmatched. CDR3 DNA: TGTGCCATCAGTGAGGGTGGGACAGAAAATTCACCCCTCCACTTT. The encoded protein is CAISEGGTENSPLHF.

The chain carries TRBV5-6 and TRBJ2-1; 9 bases are shared with TRBD1. The CDR3 spans 15 residues. The V gene end was trimmed by 4 bases and the J gene end by 0 bases; junction bases not matched to a gene: 2. Germline values: CDR1 SGHDT, CDR2 YYEEEE. The CDR3 region has the DNA TGTGCCAGCAGCCCGGGACAGGGCTCCTACAATGAGCAGTTCTTC. Protein sequence: CASSPGQGSYNEQFF.

This clone was counted only a few times. J is TRBJ1-2 and V is TRBV5-6; 8 nucleotides align to TRBD1. Germline V lookup: CDR1 SGHDT, CDR2 YYEEEE. V lost 3 bases to trimming and J lost 4 bases; unmatched junction nucleotides: 5. The length of the CDR3 is 14 residues. CDR3 nucleotide sequence: TGTGCCAGCAGCTCAACCGGGACAGGCTATGGCTACACCTTC. It yields the protein CASSSTGTGYGYTF.

The rearrangement links TRBV28 to TRBJ1-3; the D gene is possibly TRBD1 (6 bases). In germline, CDR1 is MDHEN, CDR2 SYDVKM. The CDR3 runs to 17 residues. V gave up 5 bases and J gave up 0 bases, with 17 bases separating them. In nucleotides, the CDR3 is TGTGCCAGCAGTCCCCCGACAGGCGGCTTCTCTGGAAACACCATATATTTT. It codes for CASSPPTGGFSGNTIYF.

The V call is TRBV5-4, the J call TRBJ2-5, with TRBD2 matching over 7 bases. This CDR3 is built from 16 residues. The V and J ends lost 0 bases and 2 bases, in that order; junction bases with no gene match: 7. In germline, CDR1 is SGHNT, CDR2 YYREEE (reference sequence). The CDR3 protein is CASSLGLLGGQETQYF. The CDR3 DNA sequence: TGTGCCAGCAGCTTGGGACTCCTCGGGGGGCAAGAGACCCAGTACTTC.

The chain employs TRBV3-1 (or the pseudogene TRBV3-2) and TRBJ2-7, with 11 bases identical to TRBD2. The CDR3 is 16 residues long. Trimming at V came to 4 bases and at J to 0 bases, leaving 5 bases not matched to a gene. Germline CDR1 and CDR2: LGHDT and YNNKEL (reference sequence). The CDR3 here is CASSRTSGFGSYEQYF. The CDR3 DNA is TGTGCCAGCAGCCGGACTAGCGGGTTTGGCTCCTACGAGCAGTACTTC.

The chain is built from TRBV5-4 and TRBJ2-2, with D uncertain. Germline V gene data show CDR1 as SGHNT and CDR2 as YYREEE (reference sequence). The CDR3 runs to 15 residues. V was clipped by 4 bases and J by 1 base, with 11 bases between them. The CDR3 DNA reads TGTGCCAGCAGCCACGACGGGTGGAACACCGGGGAGCTGTTTTTT. This codes for CASSHDGWNTGELFF.

Only one count was recorded for this clone. This chain connects TRBV5-4 to TRBJ1-1; D not certain. The V and J ends lost 9 bases and 1 base respectively, with 25 bases between them. Germline values: CDR1 SGHNT, CDR2 YYREEE (reference sequence). CDR3 length equals 17 residues. CDR3 bases: TGTGCCACCACCTCGGGAAGTCGGGCCGATAAGAACACTGAAGCTTTCTTT. Its protein product is CATTSGSRADKNTEAFF.

The rearrangement links TRBV4-1 to TRBJ1-2; 8 bases match TRBD1. Germline CDR1 MGHRA, CDR2 YSYEKL. The CDR3 totals 15 residues. Germline trimming cut 2 bases from V and 8 bases from J; bases unmatched to any gene: 10. The CDR3 reads CASSQSRTGLYGYTF. CDR3 DNA sequence: TGCGCCAGCAGCCAATCCCGGACAGGGCTCTACGGCTACACCTTC.

The chain combines TRBV10-3 with TRBJ1-6, with 11 bases identical to TRBD1. The CDR3 is 14 amino acids. CDR1 and CDR2 from the germline V gene are ENHRY and SYGVKD. With V trimmed by 3 bases and J by 10 bases, 2 bases remained unmatched. The chain's CDR3 is CAISEGTGGSPLHF. The CDR3 nucleotides are TGTGCCATCAGTGAAGGGACAGGGGGATCACCCCTCCACTTT.

CDR3 in amino acids: CASRGDTEAFF. CDR3 coding DNA: TGTGCCAGCCGGGGGGACACTGAAGCTTTCTTT. The V call is TRBV9, the J call TRBJ1-1, with D possibly TRBD1 on 5 matching bases. CDR1 is SGDLS and CDR2 is YYNGEE in the germline V gene. This CDR3 comprises 11 residues. Between the trimmed V and J ends, which lost 7 bases and 3 bases, there was a span of 7 bases.